This entry concerns a single TCR beta chain. What it recognizes is unknown. The data are from a study of CD8+CD57+ T cells in acquired aplastic anemia. For the study at large: The mean DNA yield obtained from sorted CD4+ and CD8+ cells came to approximately 3.2 ug. Study conclusions and caveats: Patients and controls were not found to differ significantly in CD8+ Simpson's diversity. Sharing between patients and controls was observed for about 27 CD8+ CDR3 sequences.

Genomic DNA templated the TCR beta VDJ and CDR3 profiling. TCRdb analysed the reads with MiXCR anew, one entry per CDR3 protein. Altogether about 160,000 distinct CDR3 sequences are present, 40% to 50% being singletons, with the ten largest covering 30% to 40%. Germline CDR1 is DFQATT and CDR2 is SNEGSKA (reference sequence). This CDR3 comprises 12 residues. The V gene end was trimmed by 6 bases and the J gene end by 1 base; junction bases not matched to a gene: 2. All patients picked for sequencing had shown, by flow cytometry, an expansion of CD8+CD57+ cells. As a group, the patients uniformly had severe acquired aplastic anemia.

Sequencing was done on a sample of sorted CD4+, CD8+, or CD8+CD57+ T cells (not recorded which) from PBMCs. The sequence was collected from a human donor with aplastic anemia. The genes are TRBV20-1 and TRBJ1-1, with 7 bases that match TRBD1. The CDR3 region has the DNA TGCAGTGCCCGGGACAGGAACACTGAAGCTTTCTTT. Its translation: CSARDRNTEAFF.